The entry that follows covers one T cell receptor beta chain sequence. This sample stems from a study of CD4 and CD8 cells across lung adenocarcinoma regions. Localized lung adenocarcinoma, a non-small cell lung cancer, affected the donors. One entry per CDR3 protein results from TCRdb running MiXCR on the PCR reads. Seen here are fewer than 2,500 distinct CDR3 sequences, less than 80% observed once, and the top ten hold 20% to 25%. What was sequenced was CD4+ T cells from the center of a lung tumor. The origin of this receptor is a female donor with lung adenocarcinoma. The CD4 and CD8 labels of this study may be unreliable.

The CDR3 DNA follows: TGTGCCAGCAGTTACTCGACAGGTAACATGCAAGAGACCCAGTACTTC. It specifies CASSYSTGNMQETQYF. The J gene is TRBJ2-5, the V gene TRBV6-5, with D possibly being TRBD1 (6 bases). CDR3 length: 16 residues. Germline CDR1 MNHEY, CDR2 SVGAGI. The V and J ends lost 0 bases and 2 bases respectively, with 13 bases between them.